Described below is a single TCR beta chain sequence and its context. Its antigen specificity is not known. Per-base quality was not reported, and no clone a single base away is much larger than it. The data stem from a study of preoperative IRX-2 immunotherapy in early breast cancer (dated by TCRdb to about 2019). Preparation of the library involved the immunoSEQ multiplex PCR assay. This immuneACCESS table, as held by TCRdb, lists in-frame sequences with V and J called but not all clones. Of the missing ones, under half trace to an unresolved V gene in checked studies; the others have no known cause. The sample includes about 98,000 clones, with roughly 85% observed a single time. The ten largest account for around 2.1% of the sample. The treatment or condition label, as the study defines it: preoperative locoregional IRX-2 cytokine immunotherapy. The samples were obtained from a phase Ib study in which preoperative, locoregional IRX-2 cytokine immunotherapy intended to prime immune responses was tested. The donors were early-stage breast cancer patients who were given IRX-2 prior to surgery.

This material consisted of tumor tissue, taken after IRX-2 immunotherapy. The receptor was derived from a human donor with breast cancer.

CDR3 loop: CATVTSGNTGELFF. The bases read TGTGCCACCGTGACTAGCGGAAACACCGGGGAGCTGTTTTTT. Recombination connected TRBV6-8 to TRBJ2-2; a stretch of 9 junction bases matches TRBD2. The CDR3 has 14 amino acids, counting the end cysteine and phenylalanine. Left in the record is the CDR3 DNA by itself, 42 bases read in frame from the first base. CDR1 and CDR2, looked up from the germline V gene, are MNHGY and SAAAGT. Germline trimming amounts to 10 bases on V and 2 bases on J, with 5 as the count of junction bases outside the gene matches.